Sequencing of this T cell receptor (beta chain) was carried out in a study of neoadjuvant anti-PD-1 for oral cavity cancer. Germline loops: CDR1 MDHEN, CDR2 SYDVKM. The CDR3 is made up of 14 amino acids. Trimming removed 6 bases from V and 0 bases from J, with 12 bases in between. This clone was counted only a few times. TCRdb's table, derived via immunoSEQ multiplex PCR, lists solely in-frame clones and lacks some. The repertoire holds about 14,000 clones, over 60% seen once, with about 2.2% in the top ten. This receptor was obtained from a person between 40 and 85 years old with oral cavity squamous cell carcinoma. This chain joins TRBV28 and TRBJ2-7, with D perhaps assigned TRBD1 or TRBD2 (5 bases each). The sequences come from PBMCs, collected before nivolumab (anti-PD-1) treatment. Here the CDR3 reads CASSPSGPSYEQYF. The CDR3 coding sequence is TGTGCCAGCAGCCCGTCGGGACCCTCCTACGAGCAGTACTTC.